This T cell receptor (beta chain) is from a study of T-cell reconstitution after alpha-beta-depleted transplantation in children. Unique molecular identifiers were incorporated when the TCRbeta library was constructed. TCRdb itself ran the PCR reads through MiXCR, one entry per CDR3 protein. The table includes 500,000 to 600,000 distinct CDR3 sequences, around 17% detected once. CDR3 length equals 13 residues. Between the trimmed V and J ends, which lost 3 bases and 6 bases, there was a span of 11 bases. This clonotype has only a few counts. Sequenced here: PBMCs from the stem cell graft donor, sampled from the stem cell graft. V and J are TRBV12-3 or TRBV12-4 and TRBJ1-2, with D possibly TRBD1 on 5 matching bases. The sequence derives from a human donor who donated a stem cell graft to a child with acute lymphoblastic leukemia. CDR3 sequence (DNA): TGTGCCAGCAGTTTGGGGACGGGAAATGGCTACACCTTC. Amino acids: CASSLGTGNGYTF.